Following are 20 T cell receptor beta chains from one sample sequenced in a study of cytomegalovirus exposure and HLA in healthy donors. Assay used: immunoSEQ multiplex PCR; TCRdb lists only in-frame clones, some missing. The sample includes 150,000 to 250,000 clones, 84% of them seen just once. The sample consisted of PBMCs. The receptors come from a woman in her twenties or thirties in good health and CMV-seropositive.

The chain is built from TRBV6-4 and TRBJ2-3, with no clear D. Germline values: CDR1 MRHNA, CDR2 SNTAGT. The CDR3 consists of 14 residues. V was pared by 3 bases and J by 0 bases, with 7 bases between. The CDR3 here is CASSEEASTDTQYF. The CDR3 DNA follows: TGTGCCAGCAGTGAAGAAGCTAGCACAGATACGCAGTATTTT.

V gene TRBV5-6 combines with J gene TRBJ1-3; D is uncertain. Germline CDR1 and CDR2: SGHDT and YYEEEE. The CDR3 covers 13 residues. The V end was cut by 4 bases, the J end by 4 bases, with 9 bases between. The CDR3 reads CASSLSGGNTIYF. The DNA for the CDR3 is TGTGCCAGCAGCCTCAGCGGAGGAAACACCATATATTTT.

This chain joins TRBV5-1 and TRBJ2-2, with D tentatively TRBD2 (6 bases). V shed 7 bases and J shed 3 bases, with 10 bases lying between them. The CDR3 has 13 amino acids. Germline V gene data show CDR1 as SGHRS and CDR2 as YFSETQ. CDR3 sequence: CASGSGYTGELFF. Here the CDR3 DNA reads TGCGCCAGCGGTAGCGGATACACCGGGGAGCTGTTTTTT.

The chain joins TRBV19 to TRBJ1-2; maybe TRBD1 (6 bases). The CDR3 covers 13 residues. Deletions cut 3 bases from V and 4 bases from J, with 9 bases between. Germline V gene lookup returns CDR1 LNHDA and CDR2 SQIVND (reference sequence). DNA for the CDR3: TGTGCCAGTAGTATGGGACATATCTATGGCTACACCTTC. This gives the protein CASSMGHIYGYTF.

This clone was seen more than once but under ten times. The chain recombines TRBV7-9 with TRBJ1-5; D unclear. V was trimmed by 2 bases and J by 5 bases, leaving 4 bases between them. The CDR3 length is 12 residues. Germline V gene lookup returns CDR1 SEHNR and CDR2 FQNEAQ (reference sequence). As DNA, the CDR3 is TGTGCCAGCAGCTTAAGCTATCAGCCCCAGCATTTT. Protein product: CASSLSYQPQHF.

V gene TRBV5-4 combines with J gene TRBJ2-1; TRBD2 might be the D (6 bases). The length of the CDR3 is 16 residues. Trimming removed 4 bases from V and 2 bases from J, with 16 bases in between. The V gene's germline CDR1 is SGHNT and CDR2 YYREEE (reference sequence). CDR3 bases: TGTGCCAGCAGCCTGACCGGGAGCGGACCCTACAATGAGCAGTTCTTC. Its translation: CASSLTGSGPYNEQFF.

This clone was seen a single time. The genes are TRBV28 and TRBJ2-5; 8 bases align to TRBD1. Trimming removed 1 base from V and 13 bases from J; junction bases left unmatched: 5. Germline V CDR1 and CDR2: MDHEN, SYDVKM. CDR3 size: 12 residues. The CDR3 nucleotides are TGTGCCAGCAGTTTATCCCGACAGGGGTTGTACTTC. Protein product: CASSLSRQGLYF.

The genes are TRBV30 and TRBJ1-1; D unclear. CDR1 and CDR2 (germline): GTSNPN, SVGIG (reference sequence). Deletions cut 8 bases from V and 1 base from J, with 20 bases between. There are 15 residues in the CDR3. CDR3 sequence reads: CAHVTRGFTNTEAFF. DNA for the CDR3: TGTGCCCACGTCACCCGGGGTTTCACGAACACTGAAGCTTTCTTT. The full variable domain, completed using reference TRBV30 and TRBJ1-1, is SQTIHQWPATLVQPVGSPLSLECTVEGTSNPNLYWYRQAAGRGLQLLFYSVGIGQISSEVPQNLSASRPQDRQFILSSKKLLLSDSGFYLCAHVTRGFTNTEAFFGQGTRLTVV.

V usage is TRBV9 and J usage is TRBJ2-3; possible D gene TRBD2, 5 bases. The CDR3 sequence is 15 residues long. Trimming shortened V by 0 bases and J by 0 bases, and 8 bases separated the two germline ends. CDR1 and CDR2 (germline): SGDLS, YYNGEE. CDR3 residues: CASSVGAGSTDTQYF. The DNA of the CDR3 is TGTGCCAGCAGCGTAGGGGCGGGTAGCACAGATACGCAGTATTTT.

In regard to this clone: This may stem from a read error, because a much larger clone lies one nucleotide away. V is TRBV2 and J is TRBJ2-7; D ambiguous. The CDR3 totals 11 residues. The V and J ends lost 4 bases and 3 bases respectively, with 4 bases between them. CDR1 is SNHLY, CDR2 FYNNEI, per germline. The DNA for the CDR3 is TGTGCCAGCAGTGGCTACTACGAGCAGTACTTC. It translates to CASSGYYEQYF.

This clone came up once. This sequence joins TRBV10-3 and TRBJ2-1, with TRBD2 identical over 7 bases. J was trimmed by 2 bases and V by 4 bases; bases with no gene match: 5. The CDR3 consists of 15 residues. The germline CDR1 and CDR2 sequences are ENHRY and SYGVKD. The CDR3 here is CAISGSSGAYNEQFF. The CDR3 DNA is TGTGCCATCAGTGGGTCTAGCGGAGCCTACAATGAGCAGTTCTTC.

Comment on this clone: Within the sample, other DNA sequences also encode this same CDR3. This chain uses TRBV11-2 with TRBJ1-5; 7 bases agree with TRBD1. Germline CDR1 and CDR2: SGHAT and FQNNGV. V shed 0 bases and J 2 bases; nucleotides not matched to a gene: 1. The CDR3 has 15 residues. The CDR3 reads CASSLDRGGNQPQHF. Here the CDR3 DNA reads TGTGCCAGCAGCTTAGACAGGGGGGGCAATCAGCCCCAGCATTTT.

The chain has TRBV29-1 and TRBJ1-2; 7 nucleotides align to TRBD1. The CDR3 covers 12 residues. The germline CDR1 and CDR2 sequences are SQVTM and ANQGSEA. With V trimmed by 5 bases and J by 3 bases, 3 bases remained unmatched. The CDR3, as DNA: TGCAGCGTTTCTACAGGGGACTATGGCTACACCTTC. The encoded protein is CSVSTGDYGYTF.

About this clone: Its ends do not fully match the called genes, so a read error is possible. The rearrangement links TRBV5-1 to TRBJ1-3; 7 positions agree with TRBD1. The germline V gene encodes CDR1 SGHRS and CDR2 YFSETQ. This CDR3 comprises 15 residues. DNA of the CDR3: TGCGCCAGCAGCTTGGACAGGGGCCCTGGGAACACCATATATTTT. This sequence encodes CASSLDRGPGNTIYF.

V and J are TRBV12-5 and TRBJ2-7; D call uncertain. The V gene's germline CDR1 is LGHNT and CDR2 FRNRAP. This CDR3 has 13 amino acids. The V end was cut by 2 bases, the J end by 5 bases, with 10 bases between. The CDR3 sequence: CASGLFGIHEQYF. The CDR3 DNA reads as TGTGCTAGTGGTTTGTTCGGTATCCACGAGCAGTACTTC.

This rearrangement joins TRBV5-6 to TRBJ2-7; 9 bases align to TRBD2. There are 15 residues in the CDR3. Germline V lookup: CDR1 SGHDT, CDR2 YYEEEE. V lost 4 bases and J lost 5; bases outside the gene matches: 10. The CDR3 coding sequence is TGTGCCAGCAGCACTACCGGGACTAGCCAAGACGAGCAGTACTTC. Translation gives CASSTTGTSQDEQYF.

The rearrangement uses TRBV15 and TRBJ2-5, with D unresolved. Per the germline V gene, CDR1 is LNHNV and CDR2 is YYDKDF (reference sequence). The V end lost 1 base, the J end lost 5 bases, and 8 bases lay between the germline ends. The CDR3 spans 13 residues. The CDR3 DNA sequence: TGTGCCACCAGCAGAGTAGCTACTGAGACCCAGTACTTC. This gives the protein CATSRVATETQYF.

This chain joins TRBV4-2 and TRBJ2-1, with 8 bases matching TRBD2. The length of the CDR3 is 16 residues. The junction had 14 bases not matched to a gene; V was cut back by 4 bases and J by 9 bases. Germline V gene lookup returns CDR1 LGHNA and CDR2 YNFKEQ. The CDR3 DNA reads TGTGCCAGCAGCCTTGGGGGGATAGCGGGGATGGGTGAGCAGTTCTTC. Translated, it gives CASSLGGIAGMGEQFF.

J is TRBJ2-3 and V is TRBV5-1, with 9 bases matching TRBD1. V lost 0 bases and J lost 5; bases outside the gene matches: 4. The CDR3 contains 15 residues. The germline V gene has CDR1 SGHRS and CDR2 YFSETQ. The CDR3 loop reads CASSLGGTGRDTQYF. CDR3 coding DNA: TGCGCCAGCAGCTTGGGGGGGACAGGGAGAGATACGCAGTATTTT.

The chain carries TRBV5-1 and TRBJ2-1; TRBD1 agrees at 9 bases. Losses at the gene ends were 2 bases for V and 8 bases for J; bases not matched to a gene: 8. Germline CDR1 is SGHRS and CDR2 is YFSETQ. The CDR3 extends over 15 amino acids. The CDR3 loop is CASSFPGQGSDEQFF. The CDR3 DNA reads TGCGCCAGCAGCTTCCCGGGACAGGGATCCGATGAGCAGTTCTTC.